The 28 T cell receptor beta chains reported below all come from one sample, sequenced in a study of identical twins. TCRdb itself ran the 5' RACE reads through MiXCR, one entry per CDR3 protein. This table holds under 1 million distinct CDR3 sequences, 10% to 15% found once. In addition, the sample was reused for a study of yellow fever vaccine responses in identical twins.

The sequenced material came from PBMCs. The receptors originated from a young woman in good health.

This chain links TRBV29-1 with TRBJ1-3, with D perhaps matching TRBD1 (5 bases). This CDR3 is 16 amino acids long. Trimming shortened V by 2 bases and J by 0 bases, and 14 bases separated the two germline ends. Germline V gene sequence: CDR1 SQVTM, CDR2 ANQGSEA. In nucleotides, the CDR3 is TGCAGCGTTGAATCTTGGACAAGAGGCTCTGGAAACACCATATATTTT. Protein: CSVESWTRGSGNTIYF.

This chain links TRBV5-1 with TRBJ2-7; 8 positions agree with TRBD1. The CDR3 spans 14 residues. Germline values: CDR1 SGHRS, CDR2 YFSETQ. Germline trimming cut 4 bases from V and 6 bases from J; bases unmatched to any gene: 9. This CDR3 is CASSMTGARSEQYF. The CDR3 coding sequence is TGCGCCAGCAGCATGACAGGGGCTAGGAGCGAGCAGTACTTC.

This clonotype was observed a handful of times. The chain couples TRBV24-1 to TRBJ2-1; the match to TRBD1 covers 7 bases. CDR3 length: 15 amino acids. V lost 3 bases to trimming and J lost 3 bases; unmatched junction nucleotides: 4. Germline V gene sequence: CDR1 KGHDR, CDR2 SFDVKD. The CDR3 nucleotides read TGTGCCACCAGTGATCCGGACAGGATCTACAATGAGCAGTTCTTC. Translating it yields CATSDPDRIYNEQFF.

The rearrangement joins TRBV3-1 to TRBJ1-6; D is ambiguous. Trimming cost V 3 bases and J 0 bases, with 9 bases left between them. The CDR3 loop spans 16 amino acids. Germline V CDR1 and CDR2: LGHDT, YNNKEL (reference sequence). CDR3 sequence reads: CASSQKSFSYNSPLHF. The CDR3 nucleotides are TGTGCCAGCAGCCAGAAATCGTTCTCCTATAATTCACCCCTCCACTTT. The whole variable domain, remainder taken from reference TRBV3-1 and TRBJ1-6, is DTAVSQTPKYLVTQMGNDKSIKCEQNLGHDTMYWYKQDSKKFLKIMFSYNNKELIINETVPNRFSPKSPDKAHLNLHINSLELGDSAVYFCASSQKSFSYNSPLHFGNGTRLTVT.

This clonotype has more than one count but fewer than ten. The rearrangement joins TRBV4-1 to TRBJ2-2, with 9 positions matching TRBD1. The CDR3 consists of 16 residues. Losses at the gene ends were 3 bases for V and 0 bases for J; bases not matched to a gene: 2. Germline V gene sequence: CDR1 MGHRA, CDR2 YSYEKL. The CDR3 bases are TGCGCCAGCAGCCACTGGACAGGGGCGAACACCGGGGAGCTGTTTTTT. Amino acids: CASSHWTGANTGELFF.

A few counts support this clonotype. The chain couples TRBV5-1 to TRBJ1-4; a weak D match, TRBD1 (5 bases). Trimming removed 0 bases from V and 0 bases from J, with 15 bases in between. The CDR3 extends over 18 amino acids. Per the germline V gene, CDR1 is SGHRS and CDR2 is YFSETQ. The CDR3 here is CASSLATVPLATNEKLFF. As DNA, the CDR3 is TGCGCCAGCAGCTTGGCGACAGTACCGCTGGCAACTAATGAAAAACTGTTTTTT.

The chain carries TRBV9 and TRBJ1-1; D unclear. CDR1 and CDR2 (germline): SGDLS, YYNGEE. The CDR3 has 13 residues. Trimming took off 4 bases at V and 3 bases at J, with 10 bases between the two ends. This chain's CDR3 is CASSYQIDTEAFF. For the CDR3, the DNA is TGTGCCAGCAGCTACCAGATAGACACTGAAGCTTTCTTT.

This clonotype was observed a handful of times. V is TRBV19 and J is TRBJ2-2, with 10 positions matching TRBD2. The CDR3 contains 14 residues. Germline V gives CDR1 LNHDA, CDR2 SQIVND (reference sequence). The V segment lost 10 bases and the J segment 1 base; nucleotides outside the gene matches: 3. The CDR3 sequence is CAKLAGENTGELFF. Here the CDR3 DNA reads TGTGCCAAGCTAGCGGGGGAGAACACCGGGGAGCTGTTTTTT. Based on the CDR3 plus reference TRBV19 and TRBJ2-2, the full variable domain is DGGITQSPKYLFRKEGQNVTLSCEQNLNHDAMYWYRQDPGQGLRLIYYSQIVNDFQKGDIAEGYSVSREKKESFPLTVTSAQKNPTAFYLCAKLAGENTGELFFGEGSRLTVL.

This clonotype was counted a few times. The J gene is TRBJ1-1, the V gene TRBV5-1; 9 bases are a match to TRBD1. V gave up 3 bases and J gave up 5 bases; unmatched junction bases: 5. The V gene's germline CDR1 is SGHRS and CDR2 YFSETQ. The length of the CDR3 is 14 residues. The CDR3 region is CASSSGQGKTEAFF. The DNA for the CDR3 is TGCGCCAGCAGCTCTGGACAGGGGAAGACTGAAGCTTTCTTT.

Only a few counts were recorded for this clonotype. For the CDR3, the DNA is TGTGCCAGCAGTGATAGAACTAGCGGGAGGTACGAGCAGTACTTC. This encodes CASSDRTSGRYEQYF. The chain carries TRBV2 and TRBJ2-7, with 12 bases matching TRBD2. This CDR3 is built from 15 residues. V dropped 3 bases and J dropped 4; count of bases not matched to a gene: 4. Germline assignment: CDR1 SNHLY and CDR2 FYNNEI.

The chain employs TRBV4-1 and TRBJ2-1, with D perhaps TRBD1 (6 bases). V lost 0 bases, J lost 1 base, and 13 bases lay in between. Germline V gene data show CDR1 as MGHRA and CDR2 as YSYEKL. There are 17 residues in the CDR3. DNA for the CDR3: TGCGCCAGCAGCCAAGACTGGGGGCTAGCTTCCTACAATGAGCAGTTCTTC. Translating gives CASSQDWGLASYNEQFF.

In this sample, this clonotype turned up a few times. The gene calls are TRBV19 and TRBJ2-5, with 13 bases matching TRBD2. The J segment lost 5 bases and the V segment lost 5 bases, leaving 5 bases of the junction unmatched. From germline, CDR1 is LNHDA and CDR2 SQIVND (reference sequence). The CDR3 runs to 15 residues. This chain's CDR3 is CASSRLAGGGETQYF. CDR3 nucleotides: TGTGCCAGTAGTCGACTAGCGGGAGGAGGGGAGACCCAGTACTTC.

This clonotype was observed a few times. The J gene is TRBJ2-3, the V gene TRBV7-9, with 8 bases aligning to TRBD1. V lost 4 bases, J lost 2 bases, and 5 bases stayed unmatched. CDR1 and CDR2 from the germline V gene are SEHNR and FQNEAQ (reference sequence). The CDR3 runs to 15 residues. The CDR3 is CASSSPGQVTDTQYF. CDR3 in DNA: TGTGCCAGCAGCTCGCCGGGACAGGTCACAGATACGCAGTATTTT.

This clonotype was seen more than once but under ten times. Here the CDR3 reads CASSLIGENTEAFF. CDR3 nucleotides: TGTGCCAGCAGTCTCATAGGGGAGAACACTGAAGCTTTCTTT. The chain combines TRBV27 with TRBJ1-1; D perhaps matches TRBD1 (5 bases). The ends were cut back, 5 bases at V and 1 base at J, with 11 bases in the middle. Looked up from germline, CDR1 is MNHEY and CDR2 is SMNVEV (reference sequence). The CDR3 has 14 residues.

The rearrangement links TRBV6-1 to TRBJ2-7, with D maybe TRBD2 (7 bases). Germline V gene sequence: CDR1 MNHNS, CDR2 SASEGT. The CDR3 consists of 13 residues. The germline V and J ends were trimmed by 2 bases and 5 bases, with 10 bases remaining between them. The CDR3, as DNA: TGTGCCAGCAGTGAACGGGGGGCCCACGAGCAGTACTTC. This encodes CASSERGAHEQYF.

This clonotype showed up many times. The chain joins TRBV19 to TRBJ2-3, with a weak D call TRBD1 (6 bases). Trimming left V 7 bases short and J 3 bases short, with 20 bases between. CDR1 LNHDA and CDR2 SQIVND come from the germline V gene (reference sequence). This CDR3 is 16 amino acids long. CDR3 sequence reads: CASTPNRAGVTDTQYF. As DNA, the CDR3 is TGTGCCAGTACGCCGAATCGGGCAGGGGTGACAGATACGCAGTATTTT.

In this sample, this clonotype turned up a few times. The chain has TRBV9 and TRBJ2-7, with D possibly matching TRBD2 (5 bases). Between the trimmed V and J ends, which lost 0 bases and 3 bases, there was a span of 10 bases. Germline V lookup: CDR1 SGDLS, CDR2 YYNGEE. The CDR3 has 14 amino acids. The CDR3 loop is CASSVGSGGYEQYF. DNA of the CDR3: TGTGCCAGCAGCGTAGGTTCAGGAGGCTACGAGCAGTACTTC.

The chain couples TRBV6-1 to TRBJ2-6, with a weak D call TRBD2 (6 bases). Germline CDR1 reads MNHNS; CDR2 reads SASEGT. This CDR3 contains 14 residues. V was trimmed by 4 bases and J by 3 bases, leaving 7 bases between them. CDR3 nucleotides: TGTGCCAGCAGTGGCGGGGATGGGGCCAACGTCCTGACTTTC. Protein: CASSGGDGANVLTF.

The sample holds a few counts of this clonotype. The gene calls are TRBV20-1 and TRBJ1-1, with no clear D. CDR3 length: 14 residues. V lost 3 bases, J lost 9 bases, and 20 bases lay in between. Germline lookup yields CDR1 DFQATT and CDR2 SNEGSKA (reference sequence). CDR3 protein: CSASDALVHSKAFF. CDR3 nucleotides: TGCAGTGCTAGCGACGCTTTGGTCCACTCTAAAGCTTTCTTT.

This clonotype was observed at least ten times. V is TRBV12-3 or TRBV12-4 and J is TRBJ1-2; 9 bases match TRBD1. The CDR3 consists of 13 residues. The ends lost 5 bases at V and 8 bases at J; junction bases unmatched: 6. CDR3: CASSRTGGKGYTF. The CDR3 bases are TGTGCCAGCAGTCGCACAGGGGGCAAAGGCTACACCTTC.

This clonotype was recorded many times. The chain joins TRBV29-1 to TRBJ2-1, with 9 bases that match TRBD1. V lost 5 bases and J lost 7; bases outside the gene matches: 9. CDR1 and CDR2 (germline): SQVTM, ANQGSEA. The CDR3 is made up of 14 amino acids. CDR3 loop: CSVSRDRVSNEQFF. CDR3 in DNA: TGCAGCGTTTCTCGGGACAGGGTTTCGAATGAGCAGTTCTTC.

This clonotype was observed at least ten times. V usage is TRBV12-3 or TRBV12-4 and J usage is TRBJ1-1; TRBD1 matches 9 bases. The CDR3 extends over 14 amino acids. J gave up 5 bases and V 8 bases, and 9 bases lay outside the gene matches. The CDR3 region has the DNA TGTGCCAGCCCAGGGGGACAGGGTAGGACTGAAGCTTTCTTT. Its translation: CASPGGQGRTEAFF.

This clonotype has a count of ten or more. V usage is TRBV6-6 and J usage is TRBJ1-1; D gene ambiguous. Germline V gene lookup returns CDR1 MNHNY and CDR2 SVGAGI (reference sequence). V lost 6 bases and J lost 1, with 6 bases in between. The CDR3 is 12 residues long. The CDR3 DNA is TGTGCCAGCAGCACCAGGAACACTGAAGCTTTCTTT. Encoded protein: CASSTRNTEAFF.

The chain combines TRBV4-1 with TRBJ2-7, with unresolved D. V was trimmed by 0 bases and J by 2 bases, leaving 8 bases between them. The CDR3 runs to 14 residues. The germline V gene has CDR1 MGHRA and CDR2 YSYEKL. Here the CDR3 reads CASSQDQAPYEQYF. The CDR3 DNA reads TGCGCCAGCAGCCAAGATCAGGCTCCCTACGAGCAGTACTTC.

This clonotype was picked up a small number of times. The chain combines TRBV3-1 with TRBJ2-1; D remains unclear. CDR1 is LGHDT, CDR2 YNNKEL, per germline (reference sequence). The CDR3 loop spans 13 amino acids. V was cut by 5 bases and J by 6 bases, with 11 bases left in between. In nucleotides, the CDR3 is TGTGCCAGCAGCAGAGACTTGAGCAATGAGCAGTTCTTC. This gives the protein CASSRDLSNEQFF.

This clonotype was counted a few times. The chain employs TRBV20-1 and TRBJ2-1; D gene ambiguous. Between the trimmed V and J ends, which lost 5 bases and 6 bases, there was a span of 17 bases. Germline CDR1 is DFQATT and CDR2 is SNEGSKA (reference sequence). This CDR3 is 14 amino acids long. CDR3 nucleotide sequence: TGCAGTGCTGGGGTGTACACAATCGGCAATGAGCAGTTCTTC. Translating it yields CSAGVYTIGNEQFF.

Ten or more counts support this clonotype. This chain links TRBV7-2 with TRBJ2-4, with 10 positions matching TRBD1. Germline assignment: CDR1 SGHTA and CDR2 FQGNSA. V lost 1 base to trimming and J lost 3 bases; unmatched junction nucleotides: 6. The CDR3 runs to 17 residues. The CDR3: CASSLGGQGLVKNIQYF. The CDR3 DNA is TGTGCCAGCAGCTTAGGGGGACAGGGGTTGGTCAAAAACATTCAGTACTTC.

A few counts support this clonotype. The V call is TRBV12-3 or TRBV12-4, the J call TRBJ2-1; weak D call: TRBD2 (5 bases). This CDR3 comprises 14 residues. The ends were cut back, 8 bases at V and 3 bases at J, with 14 bases in the middle. In DNA, the CDR3 is TGTGCCAGCCTCTCAAGCGGCCACTACAATGAGCAGTTCTTC. It codes for CASLSSGHYNEQFF.